The source of this T cell receptor beta chain is a study of shared clonotypes between healthy human individuals. About the study: Each donor had three CD4 naive, three CD4 memory, two CD8 naive and one CD8 memory plate. Study-wide results and limits: Larger richness was generally estimated for naive than memory subsets.

Profiled with immunoSEQ multiplex PCR; TCRdb holds only in-frame clones, not every one. This table has approximately 710,000 clones, less than 95% appearing once. CD8 memory fractions consisted of CD45RO+ and CCR7-negative CD45RA+ TemRA cells together. For this clone: Its antigen is not known.

This clonotype originated in a man aged 18-30 years in good health. Some clones in this sample may be carry-over from other donors' samples. Material for sequencing was memory CD8+ T cells from PBMCs. Noted subset: CD45RO+ cells pooled with CCR7-negative TemRA cells.

The CDR3 sequence: CATSGRSSYEQYF. The CDR3 DNA reads as TGTGCCACCAGCGGGAGATCCTCCTACGAGCAGTACTTC. This chain uses TRBV15 with TRBJ2-7, with TRBD2 as a possible D gene (5 bases). The CDR3 is made up of 13 amino acids. V lost 5 bases, J lost 0 bases, and 8 bases lay in between. From germline, CDR1 is LNHNV and CDR2 YYDKDF (reference sequence).